The rows below give T cell receptor beta chains drawn from one sample of a study of shared clonotypes between healthy human individuals. Profiling relied on immunoSEQ multiplex PCR, and the TCRdb table lists in-frame clones only, not all of them. The sample holds under 2,500,000 clones; approximately 95% are singletons and the top ten take around 0.13%. The source material was naive CD4+ T cells sorted from blood. All receptors derive from a man aged 18 to 29 in good health. CDR3s include the opening cysteine and the closing phenylalanine or tryptophan. Each record gives: clone size, J gene, V gene, D gene, CDR3 DNA, CDR3 protein. A D gene is named only where the DNA matches it firmly. A row's size may be missing; if present it is once, few, many or a size class.

size: NA
J: TRBJ2-1
V: TRBV28
D: TRBD2
DNA: TGTGCCAGCAGTTTTGGACTAGCGGCTAATGAGCAGTTCTTC
CDR3: CASSFGLAANEQFF

size: NA
J: TRBJ2-5
V: TRBV5-1
D: TRBD2
DNA: TGCGCCAGCAGCCCGGGCGGACTAGCGGCCGGCGAGACCCAGTACTTC
CDR3: CASSPGGLAAGETQYF

size: NA
J: TRBJ2-2
V: TRBV7-3
D: NA
DNA: TGTGCCAGCAGCCCCCAGGGTAGCCCCACCGGGGAGCTGTTTTTT
CDR3: CASSPQGSPTGELFF

size: NA
J: TRBJ2-7
V: TRBV9
D: NA
DNA: TGTGCCAGCAACCCGAGGGGGGACTACCCCCCTGGCGAGCAGTACTTC
CDR3: CASNPRGDYPPGEQYF

size: NA
J: TRBJ2-7
V: TRBV7-3
D: NA
DNA: TGTGCCAGCAGCTTAGTGAGGGGAGGCGAGCAGTACTTC
CDR3: CASSLVRGGEQYF

size: NA
J: TRBJ2-5
V: TRBV5-4
D: NA
DNA: TGTGCCAGCAGCTTCAGGGGTTCGGAGACCCAGTACTTC
CDR3: CASSFRGSETQYF

size: NA
J: TRBJ1-5
V: TRBV2
D: NA
DNA: TGTGCCAGCAGTGTAGGAAACAATCAGCCCCAGCATTTT
CDR3: CASSVGNNQPQHF

size: NA
J: TRBJ2-1
V: TRBV9
D: TRBD1
DNA: TGTGCCAGCAGCGTAGAAAAGGGACAGGGCTCCTACAATGAGCAGTTCTTC
CDR3: CASSVEKGQGSYNEQFF

size: NA
J: TRBJ1-2
V: TRBV19
D: NA
DNA: TGTGCCAGTAGTGAGGTCGGGAACTATGGCTACACCTTC
CDR3: CASSEVGNYGYTF

size: NA
J: TRBJ2-3
V: TRBV18
D: NA
DNA: TGTGCCAGCTCATCCCCGAACACAGATACGCAGTATTTT
CDR3: CASSSPNTDTQYF

size: NA
J: TRBJ2-2
V: TRBV4-2
D: TRBD2
DNA: TGTGCCAGCAGCCAATCTAGCGGGGGCCCGAACACCGGGGAGCTGTTTTTT
CDR3: CASSQSSGGPNTGELFF

size: once
J: TRBJ2-3
V: TRBV7-6
D: TRBD2
DNA: TGTGCCAGCAGCTTAGGGCTAGCGGGGTCCACAGATACGCAGTATTTT
CDR3: CASSLGLAGSTDTQYF

size: NA
J: TRBJ1-5
V: TRBV7-2
D: TRBD1
DNA: TGTGCCAGCAGCGACAGGGTTGGGAATCAGCCCCAGCATTTT
CDR3: CASSDRVGNQPQHF

size: NA
J: TRBJ2-1
V: TRBV29-1
D: NA
DNA: TGCAGCGTTGAAAGGCTGGAGGGGGGGGAGCAGTTCTTC
CDR3: CSVERLEGGEQFF

size: NA
J: TRBJ1-1
V: TRBV4-1
D: TRBD1
DNA: TGCGCCAGCAGCCGGACAGGGGGGAACACTGAAGCTTTCTTT
CDR3: CASSRTGGNTEAFF

size: NA
J: TRBJ1-2
V: TRBV30
D: NA
DNA: TGTGCCTGGAGGAGGACAGAATACTTCTATGGCTACACCTTC
CDR3: CAWRRTEYFYGYTF

size: NA
J: TRBJ1-2
V: TRBV6-6
D: NA
DNA: TGTGCCAGCAGTTCCCGACCAGGCTTCCGGGGCTACACCTTC
CDR3: CASSSRPGFRGYTF

size: NA
J: TRBJ1-1
V: TRBV29-1
D: NA
DNA: TGCAGCGGGGACAAGAACACTGAAGCTTTCTTT
CDR3: CSGDKNTEAFF

size: NA
J: TRBJ2-7
V: TRBV5-4
D: TRBD2
DNA: TGTGCCAGCAGCTTGGTTGGGGGGGTCTACGAGCAGTACTTC
CDR3: CASSLVGGVYEQYF

size: NA
J: TRBJ1-4
V: TRBV9
D: NA
DNA: TGTGCCAGCAGCGTAGATGGGACGGCAAATGAAAAACTGTTTTTT
CDR3: CASSVDGTANEKLFF

size: NA
J: TRBJ1-1
V: TRBV6-1
D: NA
DNA: TGTGCCAGCAGTGAAGGGAGGTCAGGGTTTACTGAAGCTTTCTTT
CDR3: CASSEGRSGFTEAFF

size: NA
J: TRBJ2-1
V: TRBV10-1
D: NA
DNA: TGCGCCACCCCAGATGGGAGGGGGTACAATGAGCAGTTCTTC
CDR3: CATPDGRGYNEQFF

size: NA
J: TRBJ2-1
V: TRBV18
D: TRBD2
DNA: TGTGCCAGCTCACCACCGGCTTCTAGCGGGGAGCAGTTCTTC
CDR3: CASSPPASSGEQFF

size: NA
J: TRBJ2-2
V: TRBV11-2
D: TRBD2
DNA: TGTGCCAGCAGCCAAGGGACTAGCGGACACCCCGGGGAGCTGTTTTTT
CDR3: CASSQGTSGHPGELFF

size: NA
J: TRBJ2-7
V: TRBV5-1
D: TRBD1
DNA: TGCGCCAGCAGCTTACAGGGGATAGTTCCCTACGAGCAGTACTTC
CDR3: CASSLQGIVPYEQYF

size: NA
J: TRBJ2-7
V: TRBV9
D: NA
DNA: TGTGCCAGCAGCCCCGCCGGTTTAGAGCAGTACTTC
CDR3: CASSPAGLEQYF

size: NA
J: TRBJ2-7
V: TRBV20-1
D: NA
DNA: TGCAGTGCTAGTAGGGCCTACGAGCAGTACTTC
CDR3: CSASRAYEQYF

size: NA
J: TRBJ1-5
V: TRBV4-1
D: NA
DNA: TGCGCCAGCAGCCAAGTCGGGGAGCCCCAGCATTTT
CDR3: CASSQVGEPQHF

size: NA
J: TRBJ2-3
V: TRBV5-1
D: NA
DNA: TGCGCCAGCAGCTTGGTACAGGGATCAGATACGCAGTATTTT
CDR3: CASSLVQGSDTQYF

size: once
J: TRBJ1-5
V: TRBV9
D: NA
DNA: TGTGCCAGCAGCGTAGGAGGGGGTCAGCCCCAGCATTTT
CDR3: CASSVGGGQPQHF

size: NA
J: TRBJ2-7
V: TRBV4-3
D: NA
DNA: TGCGCCAGCAGCCAAGATTGGGCGGGGACCTACGAGCAGTACTTC
CDR3: CASSQDWAGTYEQYF

size: once
J: TRBJ2-2
V: TRBV29-1
D: NA
DNA: TGCAGCGTTTGGGATTTGGGTGCGGGGACCGGGGAGCTGTTTTTT
CDR3: CSVWDLGAGTGELFF

size: once
J: TRBJ1-1
V: TRBV7-9
D: NA
DNA: TGTGCCAGCAGCTTGTTTCTCGACACTGAAGCTTTCTTT
CDR3: CASSLFLDTEAFF

size: NA
J: TRBJ2-7
V: TRBV5-1
D: NA
DNA: TGCGCCAGCAGCTTGATGGGACAAGAAACTAACGAGCAGTACTTC
CDR3: CASSLMGQETNEQYF

size: NA
J: TRBJ2-6
V: TRBV6-1
D: NA
DNA: TGTGCCAGCAGTGCAAAGGGCGACTCTGGGGCCAACGTCCTGACTTTC
CDR3: CASSAKGDSGANVLTF

size: once
J: TRBJ2-1
V: TRBV11-2
D: TRBD2
DNA: TGTGCCAGCAGCTCTCCCCGACTAGCGGGAGCGACTGAGCAGTTCTTC
CDR3: CASSSPRLAGATEQFF

size: NA
J: TRBJ1-5
V: TRBV6-1
D: NA
DNA: TGTGCCAGCAGGCAGGAGAGGGATTGGTCTCAGCCCCAGCATTTT
CDR3: CASRQERDWSQPQHF

size: NA
J: TRBJ1-3
V: TRBV18
D: NA
DNA: TGTGCCAGCTCACCAGGACAGAGCTCTGGAAACACCATATATTTT
CDR3: CASSPGQSSGNTIYF

size: NA
J: TRBJ2-5
V: TRBV7-2
D: TRBD2
DNA: TGTGCCAGCAGCTTAGTAGGAGCGGGAGTGGGAGGGGAGACCCAGTACTTC
CDR3: CASSLVGAGVGGETQYF

size: NA
J: TRBJ1-1
V: TRBV6-5
D: NA
DNA: TGTGCCAGCAGTTACTCGAATCTGGGAAACACTGAAGCTTTCTTT
CDR3: CASSYSNLGNTEAFF

size: NA
J: TRBJ2-7
V: TRBV5-6
D: NA
DNA: TGTGCCAGCAGCTTGGAGCCGGGGCCAGCGTCCGAGCAGTACTTC
CDR3: CASSLEPGPASEQYF

size: NA
J: TRBJ2-7
V: TRBV6-6
D: TRBD1
DNA: TGTGCCAGCAGTTTTACAGGGGGAATCTACGAGCAGTACTTC
CDR3: CASSFTGGIYEQYF

size: once
J: TRBJ2-7
V: TRBV10-3
D: NA
DNA: TGTGCCTCCGAGGACGGGCGCTACGAGCAGTACTTC
CDR3: CASEDGRYEQYF

size: NA
J: TRBJ1-1
V: TRBV28
D: NA
DNA: TGTGCCAGCAGGACCGGGGGACGGAGAAAAATGAACACTGAAGCTTTCTTT
CDR3: CASRTGGRRKMNTEAFF

size: NA
J: TRBJ1-2
V: TRBV18
D: NA
DNA: TGTGCCAGCTCACCGAGCGGACTGCCTAACTATGGCTACACCTTC
CDR3: CASSPSGLPNYGYTF

size: NA
J: TRBJ1-4
V: TRBV30
D: TRBD1
DNA: TGTGCCTGGAGTGCAGGGGGCGAATCGGGGGAAAAACTGTTTTTT
CDR3: CAWSAGGESGEKLFF

size: NA
J: TRBJ2-1
V: TRBV4-3
D: NA
DNA: TGCGCCAGCAGCCAAGATGGCGGCGCCTCAGGCAATGAGCAGTTCTTC
CDR3: CASSQDGGASGNEQFF

size: once
J: TRBJ2-3
V: TRBV5-1
D: TRBD1
DNA: TGCGCCAGCAGCTGGACAGGGGACCACACAGATACGCAGTATTTT
CDR3: CASSWTGDHTDTQYF

size: NA
J: TRBJ2-2
V: TRBV6-4
D: TRBD1
DNA: TGTGCCAGCAGCTTCGGACAGGGGAACACCGGGGAGCTGTTTTTT
CDR3: CASSFGQGNTGELFF

size: NA
J: TRBJ1-3
V: TRBV7-2
D: NA
DNA: TGTGCCAGCAGCCAAAGGACCACTTTTGGAAACACCATATATTTT
CDR3: CASSQRTTFGNTIYF

size: NA
J: TRBJ2-7
V: TRBV7-2
D: TRBD2
DNA: TGTGCCAGCAGCCGGACTAGCGGCCATTACGAGCAGTACTTC
CDR3: CASSRTSGHYEQYF

size: NA
J: TRBJ2-1
V: TRBV7-2
D: NA
DNA: TGTGCCAGCAGCTTGAGGGGCCCGGGGGAAGCGGGTAGAAATGAGCAGTTCTTC
CDR3: CASSLRGPGEAGRNEQFF

size: NA
J: TRBJ2-1
V: TRBV7-9
D: NA
DNA: TGTGCCAGCAGCTTACCTAAGTGGGGGGAAAGCTCCTACAATGAGCAGTTCTTC
CDR3: CASSLPKWGESSYNEQFF

size: NA
J: TRBJ2-1
V: TRBV10-3
D: TRBD2
DNA: TGTGCCATCGGACGGGGGGGCAATGAGCAGTTCTTC
CDR3: CAIGRGGNEQFF

size: NA
J: TRBJ1-2
V: TRBV5-1
D: NA
DNA: TGCGCCAGCAGCTTGATTGACTATGGTGACTACACCTTC
CDR3: CASSLIDYGDYTF